This T cell receptor (beta chain) was recovered during a study of T cell repertoires in cytomegalovirus infection. The overall study: Public TCR beta signatures marked donors with CMV infection and the matching HLA.

TCRdb reanalysed the reads using MiXCR and keeps one entry per CDR3 protein. The sample holds around 430,000 distinct CDR3 sequences, about two fifths seen once. The CDR3 covers 15 residues. V lost 2 bases to trimming and J lost 3 bases, with 13 bases between them. CDR1 and CDR2 (germline): LGHNA, YSLEER. A remark on this clonotype: Its antigen is unknown.

Sample: cultured PBMCs, taken from culture after CMV antigen stimulation. The chain employs TRBV4-3 and TRBJ1-2; D is uncertain. The origin of this receptor is a human donor in good health (CMV status not recorded). Some clones in this sample may be carry-over from other donors' samples. The CDR3 is CASSQFESAHYGYTF. The CDR3 coding sequence is TGCGCCAGCAGCCAATTTGAGTCAGCCCACTATGGCTACACCTTC.